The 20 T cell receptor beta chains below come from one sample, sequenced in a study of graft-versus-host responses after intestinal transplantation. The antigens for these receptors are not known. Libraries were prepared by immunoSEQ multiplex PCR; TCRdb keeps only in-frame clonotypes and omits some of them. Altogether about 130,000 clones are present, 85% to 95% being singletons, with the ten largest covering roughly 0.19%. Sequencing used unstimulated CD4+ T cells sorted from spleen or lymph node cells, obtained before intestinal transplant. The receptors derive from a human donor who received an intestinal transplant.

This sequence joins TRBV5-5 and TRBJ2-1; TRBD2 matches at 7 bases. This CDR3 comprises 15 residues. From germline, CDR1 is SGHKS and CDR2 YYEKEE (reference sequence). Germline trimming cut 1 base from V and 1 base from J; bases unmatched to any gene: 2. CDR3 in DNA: TGTGCCAGCAGCTTGCTAGCGGAATCCTACAATGAGCAGTTCTTC. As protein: CASSLLAESYNEQFF.

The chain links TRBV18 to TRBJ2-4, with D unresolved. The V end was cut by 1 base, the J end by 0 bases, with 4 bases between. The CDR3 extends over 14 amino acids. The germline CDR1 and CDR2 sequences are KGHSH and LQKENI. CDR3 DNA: TGTGCCAGCTCACCACGGGCAGCCAAAAACATTCAGTACTTC. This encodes CASSPRAAKNIQYF.

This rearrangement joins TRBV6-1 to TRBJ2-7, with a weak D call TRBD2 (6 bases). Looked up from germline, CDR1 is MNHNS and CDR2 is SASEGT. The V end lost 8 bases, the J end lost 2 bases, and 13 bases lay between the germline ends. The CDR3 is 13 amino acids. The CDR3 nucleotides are TGTGCCAGCGGCGCGGGGTCTACCTACGAGCAGTACTTC. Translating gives CASGAGSTYEQYF.

CDR3 loop: CASSIDRGRKAGELFF. CDR3 nucleotides: TGTGCCAGTAGTATAGACAGGGGGCGCAAGGCCGGGGAGCTGTTTTTT. V gene TRBV19 combines with J gene TRBJ2-2, with 8 bases identical to TRBD1. The CDR3 is 16 residues long. Germline V gene sequence: CDR1 LNHDA, CDR2 SQIVND (reference sequence). The junction had 6 bases not matched to a gene; V was cut back by 0 bases and J by 6 bases.

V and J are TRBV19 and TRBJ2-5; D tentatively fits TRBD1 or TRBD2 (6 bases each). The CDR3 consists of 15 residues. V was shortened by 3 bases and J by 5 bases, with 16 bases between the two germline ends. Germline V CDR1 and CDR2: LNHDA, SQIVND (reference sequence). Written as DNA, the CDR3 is TGTGCCAGTAGTATCGCCGGGGGCGAGGTTGAGACCCAGTACTTC. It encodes CASSIAGGEVETQYF.

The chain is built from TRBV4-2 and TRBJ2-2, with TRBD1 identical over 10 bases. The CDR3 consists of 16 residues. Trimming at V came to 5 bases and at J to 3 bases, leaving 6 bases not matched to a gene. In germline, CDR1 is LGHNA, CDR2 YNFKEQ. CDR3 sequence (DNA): TGTGCCAGCAGCACCAGACAGGGGGCGGACACCGGGGAGCTGTTTTTT. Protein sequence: CASSTRQGADTGELFF.

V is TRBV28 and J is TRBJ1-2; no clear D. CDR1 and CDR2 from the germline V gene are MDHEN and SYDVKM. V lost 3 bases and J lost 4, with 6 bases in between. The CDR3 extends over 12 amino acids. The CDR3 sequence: CASSFSVYGYTF. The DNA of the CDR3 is TGTGCCAGCAGTTTTTCCGTCTATGGCTACACCTTC.

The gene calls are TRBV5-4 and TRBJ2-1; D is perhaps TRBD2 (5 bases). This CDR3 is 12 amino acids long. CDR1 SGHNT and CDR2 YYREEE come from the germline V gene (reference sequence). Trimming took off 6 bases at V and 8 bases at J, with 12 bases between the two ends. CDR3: CASTGSGDEQFF. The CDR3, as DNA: TGTGCCAGCACGGGGTCGGGCGATGAGCAGTTCTTC.

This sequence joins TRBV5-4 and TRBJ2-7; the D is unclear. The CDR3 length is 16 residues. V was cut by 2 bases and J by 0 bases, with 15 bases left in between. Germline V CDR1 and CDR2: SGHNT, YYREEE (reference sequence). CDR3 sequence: CASSFFPGPSSYEQYF. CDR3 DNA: TGTGCCAGCAGCTTTTTTCCCGGCCCGAGCTCCTACGAGCAGTACTTC.

The CDR3, as DNA: TGTGCCAGCAGTTTGGGGCAGCCCCAGCATTTT. Translation: CASSLGQPQHF. The rearrangement uses TRBV28 and TRBJ1-5, with D uncertain. The CDR3 totals 11 residues. V lost 3 bases and J 7 bases, leaving 4 bases between the germline ends. Germline assignment: CDR1 MDHEN and CDR2 SYDVKM. The full variable domain, in which reference TRBV28 and TRBJ1-5 provide the parts outside the CDR3, is DVKVTQSSRYLVKRTGEKVFLECVQDMDHENMFWYRQDPGLGLRLIYFSYDVKMKEKGDIPEGYSVSREKKERFSLILESASTNQTSMYLCASSLGQPQHFGDGTRLSIL.

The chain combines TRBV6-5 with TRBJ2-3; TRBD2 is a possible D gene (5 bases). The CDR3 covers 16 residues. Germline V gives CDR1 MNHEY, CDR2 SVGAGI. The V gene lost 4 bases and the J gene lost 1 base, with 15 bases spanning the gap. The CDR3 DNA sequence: TGTGCCAGCAGTTTCCTGAGCGGTGGGGGCACAGATACGCAGTATTTT. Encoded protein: CASSFLSGGGTDTQYF.

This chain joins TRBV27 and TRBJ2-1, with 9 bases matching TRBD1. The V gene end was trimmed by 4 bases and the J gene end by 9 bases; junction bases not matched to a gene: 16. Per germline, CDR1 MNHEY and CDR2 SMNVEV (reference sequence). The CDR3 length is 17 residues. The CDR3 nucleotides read TGTGCCAGCAGTTCCAACCCCCGGGACAGGGTTAGGAGTGAGCAGTTCTTC. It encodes CASSSNPRDRVRSEQFF.

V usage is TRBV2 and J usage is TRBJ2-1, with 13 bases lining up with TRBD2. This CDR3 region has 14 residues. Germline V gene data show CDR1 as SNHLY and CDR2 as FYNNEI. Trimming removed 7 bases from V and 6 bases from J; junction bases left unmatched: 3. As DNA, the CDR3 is TGTGCCAGCACACTAGCGGGAGGGGGCAATGAGCAGTTCTTC. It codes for CASTLAGGGNEQFF.

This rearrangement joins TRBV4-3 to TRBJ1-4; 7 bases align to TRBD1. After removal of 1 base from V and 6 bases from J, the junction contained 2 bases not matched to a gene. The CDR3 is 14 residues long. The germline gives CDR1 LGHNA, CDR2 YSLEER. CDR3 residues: CASSQGTGYEKLFF. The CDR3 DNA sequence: TGCGCCAGCAGCCAAGGGACAGGCTATGAAAAACTGTTTTTT.

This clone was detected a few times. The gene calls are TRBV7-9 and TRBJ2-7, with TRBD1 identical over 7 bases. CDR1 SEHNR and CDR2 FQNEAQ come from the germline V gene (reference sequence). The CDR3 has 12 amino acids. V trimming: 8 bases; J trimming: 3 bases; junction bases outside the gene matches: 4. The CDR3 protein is CASLGQYYEQYF. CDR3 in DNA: TGTGCCAGCCTGGGACAGTACTACGAGCAGTACTTC.

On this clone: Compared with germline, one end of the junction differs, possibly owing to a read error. CDR3 residues: CASSPAGSQVTQYF. Here the CDR3 DNA reads TGTGCCAGCAGTCCCGCCGGGAGCCAAGTGACCCAGTACTTC. The V gene is TRBV7-3, the J gene TRBJ2-5, with D maybe TRBD2 (6 bases). The germline V gene has CDR1 SGHTA and CDR2 FQGTGA. The length of the CDR3 is 14 residues.

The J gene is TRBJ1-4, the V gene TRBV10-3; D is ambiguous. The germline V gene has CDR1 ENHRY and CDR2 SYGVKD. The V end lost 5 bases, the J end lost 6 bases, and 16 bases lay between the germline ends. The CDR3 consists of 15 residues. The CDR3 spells CAISNSPTGYEKLFF. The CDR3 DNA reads TGTGCCATCAGTAACTCCCCGACGGGGTATGAAAAACTGTTTTTT.

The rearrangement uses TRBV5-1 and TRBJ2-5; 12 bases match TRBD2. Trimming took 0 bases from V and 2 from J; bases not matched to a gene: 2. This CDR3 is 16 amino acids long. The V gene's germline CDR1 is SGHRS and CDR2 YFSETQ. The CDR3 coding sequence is TGCGCCAGCAGCTTGGTGCTAGCGGGAGGGCAAGAGACCCAGTACTTC. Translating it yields CASSLVLAGGQETQYF.

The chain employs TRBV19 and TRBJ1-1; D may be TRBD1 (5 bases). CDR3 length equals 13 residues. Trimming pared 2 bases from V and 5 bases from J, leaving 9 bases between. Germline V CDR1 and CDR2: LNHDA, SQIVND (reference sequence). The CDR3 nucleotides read TGTGCCAGTAGTATAAGGGGCGGGACTGAAGCTTTCTTT. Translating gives CASSIRGGTEAFF. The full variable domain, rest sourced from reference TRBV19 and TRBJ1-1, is DGGITQSPKYLFRKEGQNVTLSCEQNLNHDAMYWYRQDPGQGLRLIYYSQIVNDFQKGDIAEGYSVSREKKESFPLTVTSAQKNPTAFYLCASSIRGGTEAFFGQGTRLTVV.

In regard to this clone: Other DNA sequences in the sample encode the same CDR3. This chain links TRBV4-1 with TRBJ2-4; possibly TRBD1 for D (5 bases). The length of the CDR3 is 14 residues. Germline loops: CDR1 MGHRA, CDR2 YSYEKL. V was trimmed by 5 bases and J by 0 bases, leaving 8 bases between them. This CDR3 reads CASSGALAKNIQYF. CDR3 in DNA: TGCGCCAGCAGCGGGGCGCTAGCCAAAAACATTCAGTACTTC.